The entry below gives a single T cell receptor beta chain sequence along with its context. Additional DNA sequences in this sample encode the identical CDR3. This sample was taken from a study of blood T cell repertoires in COVID-19. About the research overall: Collection of acute and convalescent COVID-19 samples took place in the United States, Italy and Spain. The cDNA or gDNA used as material had been derived from T cells, B-cell-depleted T cells, or PBMCs.

There are 13 residues in the CDR3. CDR1 is SGDLS, CDR2 YYNGEE, per germline. V lost 1 base and J lost 2, with 6 bases in between. In the original analysis: Scientists estimated how many nucleated cells there were by amplifying reference gene primers. TCRdb keeps only in-frame clones here, not all; method: immunoSEQ multiplex PCR. The V and J calls and clone size come from that table; D and trimming were worked out from the DNA. The sample includes 65,000 to 90,000 clones, roughly four fifths of them seen just once. The sample consisted of peripheral blood. The chain is built from TRBV9 and TRBJ1-1; D unresolved. This receptor was taken from a woman aged 55 to 70 with acute or convalescent COVID-19. CDR3 DNA: TGTGCCAGCAGCGTAAGCGTTAACACTGAAGCTTTCTTT. Translating gives CASSVSVNTEAFF.